Given below is one T cell receptor (beta chain) in context. The data derive from a study of T-cell reconstitution after alpha-beta-depleted transplantation in children. Preparation of the TCRbeta library was carried out with unique molecular identifiers. One entry per CDR3 protein results from TCRdb running MiXCR on the PCR reads. This sample has about 110,000 distinct CDR3 sequences, with 6.4% found just once. The CDR3 is 16 residues long. V was trimmed by 1 base and J by 2 bases, leaving 12 bases between them. Germline loops: CDR1 SGHRS, CDR2 YFSETQ. The sample in question was PBMCs, mostly from graft donor cells, obtained 360 days after TCRalphabeta/CD19-depleted stem cell transplant. The rearrangement joins TRBV5-1 to TRBJ2-2, with D perhaps assigned TRBD1 or TRBD2 (5 bases each). The receptor was derived from a male patient aged 2 to 10 who had a stem cell transplant for acute lymphoblastic leukemia, so the T cells may come from the graft donor. The DNA of the CDR3 is TGCGCCAGCAGCTTGTGGGGGAGCTTTAACACCGGGGAGCTGTTTTTT. Protein: CASSLWGSFNTGELFF.